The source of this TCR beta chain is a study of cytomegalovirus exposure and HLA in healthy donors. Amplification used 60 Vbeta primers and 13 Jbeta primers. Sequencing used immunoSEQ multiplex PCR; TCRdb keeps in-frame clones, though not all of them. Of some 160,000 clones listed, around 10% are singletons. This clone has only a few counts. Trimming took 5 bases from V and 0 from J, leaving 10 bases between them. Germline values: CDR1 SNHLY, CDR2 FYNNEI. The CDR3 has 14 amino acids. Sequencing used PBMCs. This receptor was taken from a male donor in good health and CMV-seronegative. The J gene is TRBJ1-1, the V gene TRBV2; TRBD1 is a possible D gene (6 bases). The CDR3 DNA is TGTGCCAGCAGTTTACAGGGCATGAACACTGAAGCTTTCTTT. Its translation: CASSLQGMNTEAFF.